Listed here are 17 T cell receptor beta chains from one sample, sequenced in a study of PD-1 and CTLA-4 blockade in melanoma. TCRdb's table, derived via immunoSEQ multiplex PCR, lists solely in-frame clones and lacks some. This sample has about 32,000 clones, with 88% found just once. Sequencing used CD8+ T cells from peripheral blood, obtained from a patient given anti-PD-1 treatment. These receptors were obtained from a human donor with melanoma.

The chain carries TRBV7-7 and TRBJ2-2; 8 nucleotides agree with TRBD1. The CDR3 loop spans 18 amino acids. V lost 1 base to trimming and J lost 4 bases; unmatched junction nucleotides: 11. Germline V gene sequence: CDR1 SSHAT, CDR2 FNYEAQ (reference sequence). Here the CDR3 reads CASSLDPGQGAVTGELFF. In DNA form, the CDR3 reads TGTGCCAGCAGCTTAGACCCCGGCCAGGGGGCGGTCACCGGGGAGCTGTTTTTT.

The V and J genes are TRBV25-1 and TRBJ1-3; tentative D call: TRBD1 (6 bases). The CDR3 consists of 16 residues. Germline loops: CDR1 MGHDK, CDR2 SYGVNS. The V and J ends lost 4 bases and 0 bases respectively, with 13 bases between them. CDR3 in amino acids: CASSADRNPSGNTIYF. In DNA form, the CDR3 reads TGTGCCAGCAGTGCGGACAGAAACCCCTCTGGAAACACCATATATTTT.

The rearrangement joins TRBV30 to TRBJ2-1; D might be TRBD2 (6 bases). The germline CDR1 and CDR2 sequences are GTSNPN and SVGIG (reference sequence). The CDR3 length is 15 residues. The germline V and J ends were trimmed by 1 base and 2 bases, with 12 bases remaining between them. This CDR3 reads CAWSARDTPYNEQFF. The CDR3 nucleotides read TGTGCCTGGAGTGCGCGGGATACCCCCTACAATGAGCAGTTCTTC.

The CDR3 sequence: CASRRLAGSTDTQYF. For the CDR3, the DNA is TGTGCCAGCAGACGACTAGCGGGGTCCACAGATACGCAGTATTTT. The rearrangement joins TRBV2 to TRBJ2-3; 11 bases agree with TRBD2. Germline V gives CDR1 SNHLY, CDR2 FYNNEI. This CDR3 comprises 15 residues. V shed 6 bases, J shed 2 bases, and the junction held 4 bases outside the gene matches. Using reference TRBV2 and TRBJ2-3 for the parts outside the CDR3, the full variable domain is EPEVTQTPSHQVTQMGQEVILRCVPISNHLYFYWYRQILGQKVEFLVSFYNNEISEKSEIFDDQFSVERPDGSNFTLKIRSTKLEDSAMYFCASRRLAGSTDTQYFGPGTRLTVL.

In DNA form, the CDR3 reads TGTGCCAGCAGCTTAATTGCTACCTGGGCCAAATACAGGGAGACCCAGTACTTC. It encodes CASSLIATWAKYRETQYF. This sequence joins TRBV11-2 and TRBJ2-5; a weak D match, TRBD1 (5 bases). There are 18 residues in the CDR3. V lost 2 bases and J lost 5, with 24 bases in between. Germline CDR1 and CDR2: SGHAT and FQNNGV.

The CDR3 nucleotides are TGTGCCAGCAGCTTCGGTGGCACTGAAGCTTTCTTT. Its protein product is CASSFGGTEAFF. V gene TRBV5-6 combines with J gene TRBJ1-1; D ambiguous. This CDR3 contains 12 residues. V was cut by 2 bases and J by 4 bases, with 6 bases left in between. Germline values: CDR1 SGHDT, CDR2 YYEEEE.

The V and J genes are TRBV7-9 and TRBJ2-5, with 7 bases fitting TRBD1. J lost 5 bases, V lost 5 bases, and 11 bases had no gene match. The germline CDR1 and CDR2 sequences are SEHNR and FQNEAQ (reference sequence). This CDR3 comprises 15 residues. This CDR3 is CASSDPSGQRETQYF. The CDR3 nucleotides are TGTGCCAGCAGCGACCCCTCGGGACAGAGGGAGACCCAGTACTTC.

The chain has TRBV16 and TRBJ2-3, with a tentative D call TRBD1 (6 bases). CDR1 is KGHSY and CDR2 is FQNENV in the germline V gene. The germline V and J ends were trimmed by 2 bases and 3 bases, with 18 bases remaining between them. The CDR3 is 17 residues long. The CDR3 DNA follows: TGTGCCAGCAGCCAAGATGTAAACAGGGCCGGGACAGATACGCAGTATTTT. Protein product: CASSQDVNRAGTDTQYF.

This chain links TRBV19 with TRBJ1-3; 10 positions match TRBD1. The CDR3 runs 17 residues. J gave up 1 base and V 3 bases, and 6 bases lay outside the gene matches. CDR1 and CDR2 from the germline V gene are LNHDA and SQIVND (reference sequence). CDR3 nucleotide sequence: TGTGCCAGTAGTATTTTGGGACAGGGGCTATCTGGAAACACCATATATTTT. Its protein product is CASSILGQGLSGNTIYF.

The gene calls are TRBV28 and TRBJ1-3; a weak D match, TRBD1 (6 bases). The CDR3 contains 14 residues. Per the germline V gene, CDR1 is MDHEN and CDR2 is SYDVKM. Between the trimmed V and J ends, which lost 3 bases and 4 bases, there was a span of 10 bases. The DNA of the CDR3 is TGTGCCAGCAGTTTGGGGGGGACAGGAAACACCATATATTTT. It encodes CASSLGGTGNTIYF.

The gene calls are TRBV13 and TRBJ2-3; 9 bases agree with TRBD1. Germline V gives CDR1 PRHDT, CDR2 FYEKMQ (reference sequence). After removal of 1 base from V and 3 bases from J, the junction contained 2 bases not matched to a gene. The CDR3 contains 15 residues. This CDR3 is CASSLEGQGTDTQYF. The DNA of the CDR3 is TGTGCCAGCAGCTTAGAGGGACAGGGAACAGATACGCAGTATTTT. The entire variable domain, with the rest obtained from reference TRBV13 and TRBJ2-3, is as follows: AAGVIQSPRHLIKEKRETATLKCYPIPRHDTVYWYQQGPGQDPQFLISFYEKMQSDKGSIPDRFSAQQFSDYHSELNMSSLELGDSALYFCASSLEGQGTDTQYFGPGTRLTVL.

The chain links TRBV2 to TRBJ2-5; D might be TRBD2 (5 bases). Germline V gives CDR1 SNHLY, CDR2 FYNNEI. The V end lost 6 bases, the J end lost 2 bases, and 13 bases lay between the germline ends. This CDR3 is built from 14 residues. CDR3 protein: CASSEDWEQETQYF. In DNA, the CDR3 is TGTGCCAGCAGCGAGGACTGGGAGCAAGAGACCCAGTACTTC.

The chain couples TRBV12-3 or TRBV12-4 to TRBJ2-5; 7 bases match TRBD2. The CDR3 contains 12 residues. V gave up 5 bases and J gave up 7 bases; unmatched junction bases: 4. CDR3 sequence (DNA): TGTGCCAGCAGTCTTGGGGGGGTGACCCAGTACTTC. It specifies CASSLGGVTQYF.

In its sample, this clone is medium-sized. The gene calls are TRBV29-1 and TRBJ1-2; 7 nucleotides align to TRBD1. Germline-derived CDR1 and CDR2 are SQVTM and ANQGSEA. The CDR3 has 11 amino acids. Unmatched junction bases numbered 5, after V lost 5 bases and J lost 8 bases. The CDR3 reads CSVQGVWGYTF. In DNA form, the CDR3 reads TGCAGCGTTCAGGGGGTGTGGGGCTACACCTTC.

CDR3 residues: CASSSNTEAFF. The CDR3 nucleotides read TGTGCCAGCAGTTCAAACACTGAAGCTTTCTTT. This chain uses TRBV12-3 or TRBV12-4 with TRBJ1-1; no clear D gene. The CDR3 runs to 11 residues. V shed 4 bases and J shed 2 bases, with 2 bases lying between them.

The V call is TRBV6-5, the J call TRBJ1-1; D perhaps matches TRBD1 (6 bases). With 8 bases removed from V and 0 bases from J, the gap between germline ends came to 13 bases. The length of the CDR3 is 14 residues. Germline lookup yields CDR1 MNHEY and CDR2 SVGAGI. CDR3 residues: CASGQSLMNTEAFF. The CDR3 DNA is TGTGCCAGCGGACAGTCCTTAATGAACACTGAAGCTTTCTTT.

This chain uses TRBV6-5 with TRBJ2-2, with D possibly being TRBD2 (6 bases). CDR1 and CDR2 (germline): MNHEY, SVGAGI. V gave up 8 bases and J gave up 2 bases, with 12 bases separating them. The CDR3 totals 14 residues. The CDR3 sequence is CASRVSGNTGELFF. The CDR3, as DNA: TGTGCCAGCCGGGTTAGCGGTAACACCGGGGAGCTGTTTTTT.